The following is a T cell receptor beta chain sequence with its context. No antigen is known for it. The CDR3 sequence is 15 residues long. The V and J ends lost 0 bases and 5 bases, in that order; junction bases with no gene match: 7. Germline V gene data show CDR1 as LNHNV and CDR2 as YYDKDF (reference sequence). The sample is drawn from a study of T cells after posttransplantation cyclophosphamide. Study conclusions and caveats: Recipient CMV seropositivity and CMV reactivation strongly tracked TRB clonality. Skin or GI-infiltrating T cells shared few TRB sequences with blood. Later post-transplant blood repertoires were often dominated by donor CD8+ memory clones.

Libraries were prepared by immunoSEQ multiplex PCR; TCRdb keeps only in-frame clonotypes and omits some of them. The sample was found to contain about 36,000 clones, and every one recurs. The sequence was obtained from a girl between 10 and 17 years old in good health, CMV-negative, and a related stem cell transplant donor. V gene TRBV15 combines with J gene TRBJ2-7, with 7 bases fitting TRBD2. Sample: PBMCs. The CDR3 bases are TGTGCCACCAGCAGAGATCCCAGACTAGCCCACGAGCAGTACTTC. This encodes CATSRDPRLAHEQYF.